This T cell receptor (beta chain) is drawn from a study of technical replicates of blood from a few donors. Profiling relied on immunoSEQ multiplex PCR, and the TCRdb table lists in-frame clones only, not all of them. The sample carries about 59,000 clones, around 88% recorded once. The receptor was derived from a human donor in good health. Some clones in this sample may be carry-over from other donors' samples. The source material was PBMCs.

CDR3 nucleotide sequence: TGTGCCAGCAGCTTAGGGACTAGCGGGTTCTACGAGCAGTACTTC. Its protein is CASSLGTSGFYEQYF. The V gene is TRBV7-2, the J gene TRBJ2-7, with TRBD2 identical over 11 bases. CDR1 and CDR2 (germline): SGHTA, FQGNSA. Losses at the gene ends were 1 base for V and 3 bases for J; bases not matched to a gene: 2. The CDR3 is made up of 15 amino acids.